These T cell receptor beta chains were read from a single sample in a study of CD8 T cells in cerebrospinal fluid in Alzheimer's disease. Each CDR3 protein gets one entry in TCRdb, which reprocessed the 10x single-cell sequencing reads and gives no DNA. In total, the table holds just over 1,500 distinct CDR3 sequences. Specimen: cerebrospinal fluid. The receptors were sampled from a human donor in good health. The CDR3 runs from the conserved cysteine through the conserved F or W. Expanded clones are given a class, and other clones once, few, many or no size at all.

j_call | clone_size | v_call | cdr3_aa
TRBJ2-2 | NA | TRBV30 | CAWSSYSTGELFF
TRBJ1-5 | medium-sized | TRBV10-2 | CASREGYSNQPQHF
TRBJ2-5 | medium-sized | TRBV5-1 | CASSPGTLHHQETQYF
TRBJ1-1 | large | TRBV11-2 | CASSSPRGRTEAFF
TRBJ1-5 | medium-sized | TRBV5-1 | CASRDRDWSNQPQHF
TRBJ2-7 | NA | TRBV29-1 | CSAVGGELGEQYF
TRBJ2-7 | NA | TRBV5-4 | CASSLDSGGVDEQYF
TRBJ2-7 | medium-sized | TRBV6-5 | CASSYSLLRGYEQYF
TRBJ1-5 | large | TRBV7-2 | CASSSDVNQPQHF
TRBJ2-3 | medium-sized | TRBV28 | CASSLIGRTSTDTQYF
TRBJ2-3 | medium-sized | TRBV20-1 | CSAPDSSADTQYF
TRBJ2-1 | large | TRBV10-3 | CAIKASGEDYNEQFF
TRBJ1-2 | medium-sized | TRBV4-2 | CASSRGEAGTYGYTF
TRBJ2-2 | NA | TRBV7-8 | CASSPLLGANTGELFF
TRBJ1-6 | NA | TRBV11-2 | CASSLVQTNSPLHF
TRBJ2-1 | medium-sized | TRBV20-1 | CSVKPSGGHNEQFF
TRBJ2-3 | medium-sized | TRBV9 | CASSVTVGTSFYTQYF
TRBJ1-4 | medium-sized | TRBV24-1 | CATSRRANEKLFF
TRBJ2-3 | large | TRBV6-1 | CASTQLGTPTDTQYF
TRBJ1-2 | large | TRBV28 | CASSLPVRVEGYTF
TRBJ1-5 | medium-sized | TRBV6-1 | CASSTQGAGQPQHF
TRBJ1-2 | medium-sized | TRBV29-1 | CSVEKSSYGYTF
TRBJ2-1 | medium-sized | TRBV15 | CATSREPRYNNEQFF
TRBJ2-1 | medium-sized | TRBV20-1 | CSAPGQAGNEQFF
TRBJ1-2 | large | TRBV4-1 | CASSPILMGGHGYTF
TRBJ2-1 | medium-sized | TRBV5-1 | CASSLSQGDEQFF
TRBJ1-4 | NA | TRBV6-1 | CASTSPVGTEKLFF
TRBJ2-2 | medium-sized | TRBV5-1 | CASSLRTSGAGELFF
TRBJ2-7 | medium-sized | TRBV5-6 | CASSPGLAGVTEQYF
TRBJ1-5 | medium-sized | TRBV6-5 | CATMKRGGRSNQPQHF
TRBJ2-7 | medium-sized | TRBV6-6 | CASITDPPGDEQYF
TRBJ2-2 | medium-sized | TRBV27 | CASSLSYSPNTGELFF
TRBJ1-5 | large | TRBV7-2 | CASSQGGGQPQHF
TRBJ1-2 | medium-sized | TRBV6-6 | CASSYPDFYYGYTF
TRBJ2-5 | large | TRBV28 | CASSSETGTQYF
TRBJ1-5 | medium-sized | TRBV6-4 | CASSDIRRGMVSNQPQHF
TRBJ2-1 | medium-sized | TRBV2 | CASSEVAGTSSSYNEQFF
TRBJ2-1 | medium-sized | TRBV20-1 | CSAKTRMDEQFF
TRBJ1-1 | medium-sized | TRBV2 | CASSAYRGSMNTEAFF
TRBJ2-3 | medium-sized | TRBV10-3 | CAITRGVTDTQYF
TRBJ2-5 | medium-sized | TRBV20-1 | CSAAPGQGSWETQYF
TRBJ1-1 | NA | TRBV23-1 | CASSQEIRGAFF
TRBJ2-7 | large | TRBV28 | CASSSGRSAYEQYF
TRBJ1-2 | NA | TRBV19 | CASTQQERGGDGYTF
TRBJ2-5 | large | TRBV7-2 | CASSWGHQETQYF
TRBJ1-5 | medium-sized | TRBV5-1 | CASSPESGRSQPQHF
TRBJ1-1 | medium-sized | TRBV3-1 | CASSSGSRAEAFF
TRBJ1-1 | large | TRBV20-1 | CSARRDGNTEAFF
TRBJ2-7 | medium-sized | TRBV20-1 | CSVRGSYEQYF
TRBJ2-7 | medium-sized | TRBV20-1 | CSALKGAGGEQYF
TRBJ2-3 | medium-sized | TRBV18 | CASSPPSDTDTQYF
TRBJ2-3 | medium-sized | TRBV20-1 | CSARDTKQQYTDTQYF
TRBJ1-4 | NA | TRBV4-3 | CASSQGIAGGLSGKLFF
TRBJ2-2 | medium-sized | TRBV11-2 | CASSLRWLAGGDTNTGELFF